This T cell receptor (beta chain) was retrieved from a study of beta chain features in type 1 diabetes. On the study more broadly: Comparable age, gender and cell yields were observed in patients relative to healthy donors.

As every portion of the isolated RNA was reverse transcribed, the sequencing read expressed TCRB transcripts. Assay: immunoSEQ multiplex PCR; the TCRdb copy retains only in-frame clones and omits some. The table shows 300,000 to 350,000 clones, with 8% occurring only once. The CDR3 is 14 residues long. CDR1 SGHVS and CDR2 FQNEAQ come from the germline V gene. V gave up 4 bases and J gave up 4 bases, with 13 bases separating them. The TCR originated in a young woman in good health. Source material: central memory CD4+ T cells from blood. This sequence joins TRBV7-8 and TRBJ2-5; D is ambiguous. The chain's CDR3 is CASSSGRIGETQYF. The CDR3 DNA sequence: TGTGCCAGCAGCTCGGGCCGCATTGGAGAGACCCAGTACTTC.